Each of the 7 T cell receptor beta chains below was sequenced from the same sample in a study of blood T cell repertoires in COVID-19. Repertoires were generated with immunoSEQ multiplex PCR, while TCRdb's copy carries only in-frame clones and drops some. The sample has roughly 300,000 clones; roughly nine tenths are singletons. Specimen: peripheral blood. These receptors were collected from a man younger than 30 who had recovered from COVID-19.

The gene calls are TRBV7-9 and TRBJ1-2; unclear D gene. The length of the CDR3 is 12 residues. Between the trimmed V and J ends, which lost 0 bases and 9 bases, there was a span of 8 bases. Germline values: CDR1 SEHNR, CDR2 FQNEAQ (reference sequence). CDR3 sequence reads: CASSLAQESYTF. CDR3 bases: TGTGCCAGCAGCTTAGCTCAGGAAAGCTACACCTTC.

The rearrangement joins TRBV6-5 to TRBJ1-4; TRBD1 matches at 9 bases. V dropped 6 bases and J dropped 0; count of bases not matched to a gene: 2. The CDR3 consists of 15 residues. From germline, CDR1 is MNHEY and CDR2 SVGAGI. CDR3 coding DNA: TGTGCCAGCAGCCGACAGGGGGCAACTAATGAAAAACTGTTTTTT. Its protein is CASSRQGATNEKLFF.

This chain joins TRBV5-6 and TRBJ1-2, with D maybe TRBD1 (5 bases). This CDR3 has 14 residues. The germline gives CDR1 SGHDT, CDR2 YYEEEE. Trimming removed 5 bases from V and 8 bases from J, with 19 bases in between. CDR3 loop: CASSRPGGSWGYTF. Here the CDR3 DNA reads TGTGCCAGCAGTAGGCCGGGGGGAAGCTGGGGCTACACCTTC.

The chain recombines TRBV6-5 with TRBJ1-2; D is ambiguous. Between the trimmed V and J ends, which lost 6 bases and 2 bases, there was a span of 7 bases. This CDR3 has 12 amino acids. The germline V gene has CDR1 MNHEY and CDR2 SVGAGI. DNA for the CDR3: TGTGCCAGCAGCCCATCCAACTATGGCTACACCTTC. Its translation: CASSPSNYGYTF.

The chain is built from TRBV5-4 and TRBJ2-5, with D possibly being TRBD1 (6 bases). The CDR3 contains 16 residues. Germline-derived CDR1 and CDR2 are SGHNT and YYREEE (reference sequence). The V gene lost 4 bases and the J gene lost 1 base, with 17 bases spanning the gap. The CDR3: CASSVYPTGPQETQYF. Here the CDR3 DNA reads TGTGCCAGCAGCGTTTACCCGACAGGACCCCAAGAGACCCAGTACTTC. The full variable domain, in which reference TRBV5-4 and TRBJ2-5 provide the parts outside the CDR3, is ETGVTQSPTHLIKTRGQQVTLRCSSQSGHNTVSWYQQALGQGPQFIFQYYREEENGRGNFPPRFSGLQFPNYSSELNVNALELDDSALYLCASSVYPTGPQETQYFGPGTRLLVL.

The chain recombines TRBV13 with TRBJ2-7, with TRBD2 as a possible D gene (6 bases). The CDR3 consists of 14 residues. Germline V gene data show CDR1 as PRHDT and CDR2 as FYEKMQ (reference sequence). Trimming pared 2 bases from V and 2 bases from J, leaving 10 bases between. The CDR3 nucleotides read TGTGCCAGCAGCTTAAGGCGGGGTACCTACGAGCAGTACTTC. This encodes CASSLRRGTYEQYF.

Only one count was recorded for this clone. The V and J genes are TRBV18 and TRBJ2-5, with unresolved D. From germline, CDR1 is KGHSH and CDR2 LQKENI. The CDR3 sequence is 14 residues long. The germline V and J ends were trimmed by 0 bases and 2 bases, with 7 bases remaining between them. This CDR3 reads CASSPPATQETQYF. The CDR3 DNA reads as TGTGCCAGCTCACCACCTGCCACTCAAGAGACCCAGTACTTC.